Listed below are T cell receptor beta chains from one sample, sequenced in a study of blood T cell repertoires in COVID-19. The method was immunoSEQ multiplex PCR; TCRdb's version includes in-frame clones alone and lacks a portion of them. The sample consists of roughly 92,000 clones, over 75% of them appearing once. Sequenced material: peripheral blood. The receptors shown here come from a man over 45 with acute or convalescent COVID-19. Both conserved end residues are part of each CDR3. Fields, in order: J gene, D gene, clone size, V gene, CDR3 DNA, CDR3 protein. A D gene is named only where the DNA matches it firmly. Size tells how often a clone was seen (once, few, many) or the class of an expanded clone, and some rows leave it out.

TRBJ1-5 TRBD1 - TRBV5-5 TGTGCCAGCAGCTTTCTTCAGGGGGCGCAACCCCAGCATTTT CASSFLQGAQPQHF
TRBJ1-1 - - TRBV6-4 TGTGCCAGCAGGAGACAGGTTTACACTGAAGCTTTCTTT CASRRQVYTEAFF
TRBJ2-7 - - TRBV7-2 TGTGCCAGCAGCTCCGCGCCGGGACAAATCTACGAGCAGTACTTC CASSSAPGQIYEQYF
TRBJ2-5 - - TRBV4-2 TGTGCCAGCAGCCAAGGGGGAGGAGAGACCCAGTACTTC CASSQGGGETQYF
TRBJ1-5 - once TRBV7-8 TGTGCCAGCAGCGTTAGCATCAGAGGGCTTAATCAGCCCCAGCATTTT CASSVSIRGLNQPQHF
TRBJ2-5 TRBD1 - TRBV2 TGTGCCAGCAACCGGGACAGGGGGCAAGAGACCCAGTACTTC CASNRDRGQETQYF
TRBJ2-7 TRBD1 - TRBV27 TGTGCCAGCTCACCTTCCGGGACAGGGGCTTTCGAGCAGTACTTC CASSPSGTGAFEQYF
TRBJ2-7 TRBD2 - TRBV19 TGTGCCAGTAGGGGGACTAGCGGGCCCCGCTCCTACGAGCAGTACTTC CASRGTSGPRSYEQYF
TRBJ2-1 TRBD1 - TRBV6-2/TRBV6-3 TGTGCCAGCAGTCGACCGACAGGGGGCTATCCCAATGAGCAGTTCTTC CASSRPTGGYPNEQFF
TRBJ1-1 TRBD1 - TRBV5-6 TGTGCCAGCAGGACAGGGGGCTTGAACACTGAAGCTTTCTTT CASRTGGLNTEAFF
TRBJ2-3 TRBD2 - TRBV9 TGTGCCAGCAGCGTAGGTAGCGGGAGCACAGATACGCAGTATTTT CASSVGSGSTDTQYF
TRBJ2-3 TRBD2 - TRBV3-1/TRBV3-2 TGTGCCAGCAGCCAAGGCGGGGGGGCCTCAGATACGCAGTATTTT CASSQGGGASDTQYF
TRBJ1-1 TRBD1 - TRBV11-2 TGTGCCAGCAGCTTAGGGGGATTGTCGGGACAGGGAGTTTGGACTGAAGCTTTCTTT CASSLGGLSGQGVWTEAFF
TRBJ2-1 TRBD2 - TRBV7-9 TGTGCCAGCAGCTTCTTACTAGCGGGGTACAATGAGCAGTTCTTC CASSFLLAGYNEQFF
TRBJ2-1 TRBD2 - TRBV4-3 TGCGCCAGCAGCCAAGATGTTGCGGGAGGGCCCTACAATGAGCAGTTCTTC CASSQDVAGGPYNEQFF
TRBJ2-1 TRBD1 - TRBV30 TGTGCCTCCGCCGGGACAGGGGGTTTCGATGAGCAGTTCTTC CASAGTGGFDEQFF
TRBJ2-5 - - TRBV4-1 TGCGCCAGCAGCCAAACCAGTCGTTCCGGGTCCCAAGAGACCCAGTACTTC CASSQTSRSGSQETQYF
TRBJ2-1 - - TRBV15 TGTGCCACCAGCAGAGCTGATAGGAGGCCCTACAATGAGCAGTTCTTC CATSRADRRPYNEQFF
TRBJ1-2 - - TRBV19 TGTGCCAGTCGGACAGCCTTTGGCTACACCTTC CASRTAFGYTF
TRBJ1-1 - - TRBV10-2 TGCGCCAGCAGTGAGAATGGAGGGACGGGCGACACTGAAGCTTTCTTT CASSENGGTGDTEAFF
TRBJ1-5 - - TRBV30 TGTGCCTGGAGTGTGGTCTACAATCAGCCCCAGCATTTT CAWSVVYNQPQHF
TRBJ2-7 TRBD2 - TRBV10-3 TGTGCCATCAGTGAGTCCAGCGGGAGGTACGAGCAGTACTTC CAISESSGRYEQYF
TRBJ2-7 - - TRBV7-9 TGTGCCAGCAGCTTATTCGGCTTAGCTTACGAGCAGTACTTC CASSLFGLAYEQYF
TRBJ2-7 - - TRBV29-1 TGCAGCGTTGAAGCCCCTCAGGGGGGCTACGAGCAGTACTTC CSVEAPQGGYEQYF